Below, 25 T cell receptor beta chains from the same sample are listed, as sequenced in a study of T cell repertoires in cytomegalovirus infection. No antigens are known for them. TCRdb used MiXCR to reprocess the reads, holding one entry per CDR3 protein. The data hold some 800,000 distinct CDR3 sequences, with approximately 32% observed a single time. The input for sequencing was cultured CD8+ T cells from PBMCs, taken from culture after CMV antigen stimulation. Receptor source: a human donor in good health (CMV status not recorded). Some clones in this sample may be carry-over from other donors' samples.

The chain joins TRBV6-2 or TRBV6-3 to TRBJ2-1, with D possibly called TRBD1 or TRBD2 (5 bases each). CDR3 length: 18 amino acids. V gave up 5 bases and J gave up 0 bases, with 20 bases separating them. Germline CDR1 MNHEY, CDR2 SVGEGT. The CDR3 region has the DNA TGTGCCAGCAGTCAGAGGCTAGTGTCAGGGAGCTCCTACAATGAGCAGTTCTTC. As protein: CASSQRLVSGSSYNEQFF.

This rearrangement joins TRBV7-9 to TRBJ2-1; possible D gene TRBD1, 5 bases. CDR1 is SEHNR, CDR2 FQNEAQ, per germline (reference sequence). The V gene lost 5 bases and the J gene lost 6 bases, with 17 bases spanning the gap. The CDR3 is 15 residues long. Here the CDR3 reads CASSPSGRALNEQFF. CDR3 DNA: TGTGCCAGCAGCCCCTCTGGCAGGGCCCTCAATGAGCAGTTCTTC.

A few counts support this clonotype. The genes are TRBV7-8 and TRBJ2-1; 8 bases line up with TRBD1. This CDR3 has 17 amino acids. CDR1 is SGHVS, CDR2 FQNEAQ, per germline. V dropped 4 bases and J dropped 5; count of bases not matched to a gene: 13. CDR3 amino acids: CASSSAIPGQANNEQFF. The CDR3 DNA reads as TGTGCCAGCAGCTCGGCCATCCCGGGACAGGCAAACAATGAGCAGTTCTTC.

This sequence joins TRBV10-3 and TRBJ1-2; 9 bases align to TRBD1. The CDR3 is 18 amino acids. V dropped 4 bases and J dropped 4; count of bases not matched to a gene: 16. Germline V gives CDR1 ENHRY, CDR2 SYGVKD. In DNA, the CDR3 is TGTGCCATCAGTGTAGCGGCTCCGGGACAGGGCCTCTCCTATGGCTACACCTTC. Translation: CAISVAAPGQGLSYGYTF.

This clonotype was observed many times. This chain links TRBV7-2 with TRBJ2-1; 7 nucleotides align to TRBD1. This CDR3 has 15 amino acids. The ends lost 1 base at V and 3 bases at J; junction bases unmatched: 3. Per germline, CDR1 SGHTA and CDR2 FQGNSA. The CDR3 loop is CASSLGQGVYNEQFF. Here the CDR3 DNA reads TGTGCCAGCAGCTTAGGCCAGGGGGTCTACAATGAGCAGTTCTTC.

Only a few counts were recorded for this clonotype. The rearrangement links TRBV25-1 to TRBJ2-2, with D perhaps assigned TRBD1 or TRBD2 (5 bases each). There are 15 residues in the CDR3. The V gene lost 0 bases and the J gene lost 4 bases, with 9 bases spanning the gap. Germline CDR1 MGHDK, CDR2 SYGVNS. CDR3 sequence reads: CASSEYRDGTGELFF. In DNA, the CDR3 is TGTGCCAGCAGTGAATATAGGGACGGCACCGGGGAGCTGTTTTTT.

The chain recombines TRBV2 with TRBJ1-1; D remains unclear. Germline CDR1 and CDR2: SNHLY and FYNNEI. V was cut by 9 bases and J by 8 bases, with 10 bases left in between. The CDR3 length is 10 residues. Here the CDR3 reads CASLRKEAFF. The CDR3 nucleotides read TGTGCCAGTCTAAGAAAAGAAGCTTTCTTT.

In its sample, this clonotype was seen many times. The chain carries TRBV5-1 and TRBJ1-4, with 9 bases fitting TRBD1. Germline CDR1 reads SGHRS; CDR2 reads YFSETQ. V gave up 8 bases and J gave up 2 bases; unmatched junction bases: 10. The CDR3 consists of 16 residues. CDR3 sequence: CASQFTGGLTNEKLFF. CDR3 bases: TGCGCCAGTCAATTTACAGGGGGCCTGACTAATGAAAAACTGTTTTTT.

This clonotype was found a few times. The chain carries TRBV6-2 or TRBV6-3 and TRBJ1-1; D gene ambiguous. CDR3 length: 14 residues. Germline loops: CDR1 MNHEY, CDR2 SVGEGT. V gave up 6 bases and J gave up 3 bases, with 14 bases separating them. This CDR3 reads CASRDMDQDTEAFF. In DNA form, the CDR3 reads TGTGCCAGCAGGGATATGGATCAGGACACTGAAGCTTTCTTT.

In this sample, this clonotype turned up a few times. The chain has TRBV7-9 and TRBJ2-5; perhaps TRBD1 as D (5 bases). This CDR3 has 16 residues. V was pared by 5 bases and J by 5 bases, with 21 bases between. Germline V gene sequence: CDR1 SEHNR, CDR2 FQNEAQ (reference sequence). In nucleotides, the CDR3 is TGTGCCAGCAGCCCACGCCAAGGCAGGGAAGGGGAGACCCAGTACTTC. It specifies CASSPRQGREGETQYF.

About this clonotype: As the CDR3 is not closed by the conserved phenylalanine or tryptophan, this likely results from a read error. The chain uses TRBV12-3 or TRBV12-4 and TRBJ2-2; no clear D gene. V gave up 7 bases and J gave up 6 bases, with 9 bases separating them. The CDR3 loop spans 12 amino acids. The chain's CDR3 is CASIYGAGELFL. CDR3 DNA: TGTGCCAGCATCTATGGGGCCGGGGAGCTGTTTCTT.

This chain connects TRBV28 to TRBJ1-5; D is possibly TRBD1 (6 bases). V was trimmed by 6 bases and J by 1 base, leaving 13 bases between them. The CDR3 totals 15 residues. CDR1 is MDHEN, CDR2 SYDVKM, per germline. In DNA form, the CDR3 reads TGTGCCAGCAGCCCTAGACAGGAGAGCAATCAGCCCCAGCATTTT. Translated, it gives CASSPRQESNQPQHF.

This clonotype was seen more than once but under ten times. J is TRBJ2-7 and V is TRBV7-3; D is unclear. This CDR3 has 15 amino acids. CDR1 SGHTA and CDR2 FQGTGA come from the germline V gene. V lost 5 bases, J lost 2 bases, and 16 bases lay in between. CDR3 region: CASSTRDSLAYEQYF. The DNA of the CDR3 is TGTGCCAGCAGCACGCGCGACTCATTGGCCTACGAGCAGTACTTC.

This chain links TRBV7-9 with TRBJ2-1; tentatively, D is TRBD1 (5 bases). Trimming shortened V by 4 bases and J by 2 bases, and 12 bases separated the two germline ends. CDR1 and CDR2 from the germline V gene are SEHNR and FQNEAQ (reference sequence). The CDR3 covers 15 residues. CDR3 protein: CASSSHRYPYNEQFF. The CDR3 nucleotides are TGTGCCAGCAGCTCCCACAGGTATCCCTACAATGAGCAGTTCTTC.

CDR3 DNA: TGTGCCAGCAGAGGCTTCACAGATACGCAGTATTTT. The encoded protein is CASRGFTDTQYF. The V gene is TRBV13, the J gene TRBJ2-3; D is ambiguous. The CDR3 is 12 residues long. Trimming removed 6 bases at V and 2 bases at J, with 6 bases between. The germline CDR1 and CDR2 sequences are PRHDT and FYEKMQ (reference sequence). The complete variable domain, with remaining parts taken from reference TRBV13 and TRBJ2-3, reads AAGVIQSPRHLIKEKRETATLKCYPIPRHDTVYWYQQGPGQDPQFLISFYEKMQSDKGSIPDRFSAQQFSDYHSELNMSSLELGDSALYFCASRGFTDTQYFGPGTRLTVL.

This clonotype was observed at least ten times. The chain combines TRBV7-8 with TRBJ2-7; TRBD1 is a possible D gene (5 bases). The CDR3 is 16 residues long. The germline V and J ends were trimmed by 1 base and 1 base, with 14 bases remaining between them. Germline V lookup: CDR1 SGHVS, CDR2 FQNEAQ. The CDR3 loop reads CASSLDTGHSSYEQYV. The CDR3 DNA reads TGTGCCAGCAGCTTAGATACAGGCCATTCATCCTACGAGCAGTACGTC.

The chain links TRBV7-2 to TRBJ2-3; 7 bases fit TRBD2. CDR1 and CDR2 (germline): SGHTA, FQGNSA. The CDR3 covers 15 residues. V gave up 4 bases and J gave up 2 bases; unmatched junction bases: 6. The CDR3 bases are TGTGCCAGCAGCTCCGGGACTATATTCACAGATACGCAGTATTTT. Translation: CASSSGTIFTDTQYF. The full variable domain, its missing parts supplied by reference TRBV7-2 and TRBJ2-3, is GAGVSQSPSNKVTEKGKDVELRCDPISGHTALYWYRQSLGQGLEFLIYFQGNSAPDKSGLPSDRFSAERTGGSVSTLTIQRTQQEDSAVYLCASSSGTIFTDTQYFGPGTRLTVL.

J is TRBJ1-5 and V is TRBV28; a possible D gene is TRBD1 (6 bases). V was cut by 6 bases and J by 0 bases, with 12 bases left in between. Germline CDR1 reads MDHEN; CDR2 reads SYDVKM. This CDR3 region has 15 residues. The CDR3 loop reads CASSRTAVSNQPQHF. The CDR3 nucleotides are TGTGCCAGCAGCAGGACAGCAGTTAGCAATCAGCCCCAGCATTTT.

The chain links TRBV6-6 to TRBJ1-1; 7 bases fit TRBD1. There are 11 residues in the CDR3. CDR1 and CDR2 from the germline V gene are MNHNY and SVGAGI (reference sequence). Losses at the gene ends were 6 bases for V and 8 bases for J; bases not matched to a gene: 3. CDR3 protein: CASRTGMEAFF. CDR3 nucleotides: TGTGCCAGCAGGACAGGGATGGAAGCTTTCTTT.

The chain joins TRBV29-1 to TRBJ1-1, with 10 bases identical to TRBD1. The CDR3 has 18 amino acids. Germline CDR1 reads SQVTM; CDR2 reads ANQGSEA. V shed 1 base, J shed 1 base, and the junction held 12 bases outside the gene matches. Here the CDR3 reads CSVEGPRGTGERNTEAFF. The CDR3 nucleotides read TGCAGCGTTGAAGGGCCCCGCGGGACAGGGGAGAGGAACACTGAAGCTTTCTTT.

The chain links TRBV19 to TRBJ2-5; tentatively, D is TRBD1 (5 bases). The V and J ends lost 2 bases and 4 bases respectively, with 20 bases between them. Per germline, CDR1 LNHDA and CDR2 SQIVND (reference sequence). There are 17 residues in the CDR3. This CDR3 reads CASSIQTDSAELETQYF. In nucleotides, the CDR3 is TGTGCCAGTAGTATACAGACCGACAGTGCTGAGTTAGAGACCCAGTACTTC.

The V call is TRBV14, the J call TRBJ2-3, with D tentatively TRBD1 (5 bases). Germline CDR1 SGHDN, CDR2 FVKESK. The CDR3 has 18 amino acids. With 0 bases removed from V and 2 bases from J, the gap between germline ends came to 18 bases. CDR3 in DNA: TGTGCCAGCAGCCAAGACCACGACAGATACTATTTCACAGATACGCAGTATTTT. This encodes CASSQDHDRYYFTDTQYF.

This clonotype appeared many times. This chain connects TRBV11-2 to TRBJ2-5; 9 nucleotides match TRBD2. Germline assignment: CDR1 SGHAT and CDR2 FQNNGV. The CDR3 has 16 amino acids. Unmatched junction bases numbered 11, after V lost 4 bases and J lost 5 bases. In DNA form, the CDR3 reads TGTGCCAGCAGCTCCTTCCTAGCGGGGACCCTGGAGACCCAGTACTTC. Translating gives CASSSFLAGTLETQYF.

V usage is TRBV12-3 or TRBV12-4 and J usage is TRBJ2-1; 14 nucleotides line up with TRBD2. There are 15 residues in the CDR3. V shed 8 bases, J shed 8 bases, and the junction held 8 bases outside the gene matches. The chain's CDR3 is CASGPGTSGSDEQFF. CDR3 in DNA: TGTGCCAGCGGTCCGGGGACTAGCGGGAGTGATGAGCAGTTCTTC.

This clonotype was detected only a few times. The chain recombines TRBV9 with TRBJ1-2; D may be TRBD1 (5 bases). This CDR3 is built from 17 residues. V lost 4 bases and J lost 3, with 22 bases in between. Germline V gene lookup returns CDR1 SGDLS and CDR2 YYNGEE. The CDR3 DNA reads as TGTGCCAGCAGCCCCCGGGACGGCTATCTTAGGGACTATGGCTACACCTTC. It codes for CASSPRDGYLRDYGYTF.